Below, 19 T cell receptor beta chains from the same sample are listed, as sequenced in a study of cytomegalovirus exposure and HLA in healthy donors. PCR was performed using 60 Vbeta and 13 Jbeta primers. Sequenced by immunoSEQ multiplex PCR; TCRdb stores in-frame clones only, minus some. The sample lists about 130,000 clones, about four fifths occurring once. The sequenced material came from PBMCs. Receptors were obtained from a man aged 25 to 45 in good health and CMV-seronegative.

The chain links TRBV27 to TRBJ2-5; TRBD2 matches 9 bases. The DNA matches TRBJ2-7 better at its end, which makes the J call doubtful. Looked up from germline, CDR1 is MNHEY and CDR2 is SMNVEV (reference sequence). The CDR3 runs 14 residues. DNA for the CDR3: TGTGCCAGCAGTTTATCGACTAGCGGCTACGAGCAGTACTTC. Its translation: CASSLSTSGYEQYF.

In its sample, this clone was seen once. The chain links TRBV6-5 to TRBJ2-3; 8 bases are a match to TRBD1. Trimming at V came to 3 bases and at J to 6 bases, leaving 5 bases not matched to a gene. Per the germline V gene, CDR1 is MNHEY and CDR2 is SVGAGI. CDR3 length: 14 residues. The CDR3, as DNA: TGTGCCAGCAGTTATCTACAGGGGGTGGATACGCAGTATTTT. Protein: CASSYLQGVDTQYF.

This clone showed up just once. V usage is TRBV19 and J usage is TRBJ2-1, with 10 bases aligning to TRBD2. Germline V gene sequence: CDR1 LNHDA, CDR2 SQIVND (reference sequence). V shed 3 bases and J 2 bases; nucleotides not matched to a gene: 4. This CDR3 has 16 residues. CDR3 DNA: TGTGCCAGTAGTATCTCAAGCGGGGGGGCCTACAATGAGCAGTTCTTC. Protein sequence: CASSISSGGAYNEQFF. Drawing the rest from reference TRBV19 and TRBJ2-1, the complete variable domain is DGGITQSPKYLFRKEGQNVTLSCEQNLNHDAMYWYRQDPGQGLRLIYYSQIVNDFQKGDIAEGYSVSREKKESFPLTVTSAQKNPTAFYLCASSISSGGAYNEQFFGPGTRLTVL.

The gene calls are TRBV27 and TRBJ2-2, with 9 bases lining up with TRBD2. The germline V gene has CDR1 MNHEY and CDR2 SMNVEV (reference sequence). CDR3 length equals 15 residues. Trimming took 8 bases from V and 0 from J; bases not matched to a gene: 4. CDR3 coding DNA: TGTGCCAGCTCCGTAGCGGGAGCGAACACCGGGGAGCTGTTTTTT. Its protein product is CASSVAGANTGELFF.

The chain carries TRBV9 and TRBJ2-3; no clear D gene. Germline V gene sequence: CDR1 SGDLS, CDR2 YYNGEE. With 4 bases removed from V and 8 bases from J, the gap between germline ends came to 20 bases. The CDR3 is 15 amino acids. CDR3 region: CASSPGWQNHATQYF. In DNA form, the CDR3 reads TGTGCCAGCAGCCCAGGTTGGCAGAATCATGCTACGCAGTATTTT.

This clone has just a few counts. This chain uses TRBV5-5 with TRBJ2-3; 9 bases map to TRBD2. Trimming removed 0 bases from V and 6 bases from J; junction bases left unmatched: 5. The CDR3 extends over 15 amino acids. Germline lookup yields CDR1 SGHKS and CDR2 YYEKEE (reference sequence). CDR3 loop: CASSLAGSGGDTQYF. The CDR3 DNA reads as TGTGCCAGCAGCTTGGCCGGTAGCGGGGGCGATACGCAGTATTTT.

In DNA, the CDR3 is TGCGCCAGCAGCCTAGGGACAGCCCAACCCTACGAGCAGTACTTC. Translation gives CASSLGTAQPYEQYF. The chain carries TRBV5-1 and TRBJ2-7; 7 bases map to TRBD1. Germline V gene data show CDR1 as SGHRS and CDR2 as YFSETQ. V gave up 4 bases and J gave up 2 bases; unmatched junction bases: 9. CDR3 length equals 15 residues.

A note on this clone: The same CDR3 can be traced to other DNA sequences in this sample. The chain links TRBV5-1 to TRBJ1-1; unclear D gene. The CDR3 is 14 amino acids. V shed 0 bases and J shed 2 bases, with 8 bases lying between them. From germline, CDR1 is SGHRS and CDR2 YFSETQ. CDR3 in amino acids: CASSLGQTNTEAFF. The DNA for the CDR3 is TGCGCCAGCAGCTTGGGACAAACTAACACTGAAGCTTTCTTT.

The chain has TRBV15 and TRBJ2-1; 9 positions match TRBD1. This CDR3 is built from 14 residues. The germline V gene has CDR1 LNHNV and CDR2 YYDKDF (reference sequence). V was clipped by 8 bases and J by 7 bases; unmatched bases: 9. CDR3 in DNA: TGTGCCACCGAGAGGGGACAGGGTCGGAATGAGCAGTTCTTC. Translated: CATERGQGRNEQFF.

This chain connects TRBV25-1 to TRBJ2-4; D not resolved. CDR1 MGHDK and CDR2 SYGVNS come from the germline V gene. Trimming took off 6 bases at V and 4 bases at J, with 4 bases between the two ends. The CDR3 runs 11 residues. The CDR3 sequence: CASSLKNIQYF. The DNA for the CDR3 is TGTGCCAGCAGCCTAAAAAACATTCAGTACTTC.

CDR3 in amino acids: CASAAEGGSTDTQYF. CDR3 coding DNA: TGCGCCAGCGCCGCCGAGGGTGGGAGCACAGATACGCAGTATTTT. This chain joins TRBV5-1 and TRBJ2-3, with D tentatively TRBD2 (5 bases). V was pared by 7 bases and J by 0 bases, with 15 bases between. The germline gives CDR1 SGHRS, CDR2 YFSETQ. CDR3 length: 15 residues.

This chain joins TRBV10-3 and TRBJ2-1; perhaps TRBD2 as D (6 bases). Between the trimmed V and J ends, which lost 3 bases and 4 bases, there was a span of 13 bases. CDR3 length: 15 residues. In germline, CDR1 is ENHRY, CDR2 SYGVKD. The CDR3 sequence is CAISDGRGKYNEQFF. CDR3 nucleotides: TGTGCCATCAGTGATGGGCGGGGAAAATACAATGAGCAGTTCTTC.

Notes on this clone: The junction and the germline gene differ at one end; a read error may be behind it. The same CDR3 is also encoded by other DNA sequences in this sample. This chain links TRBV4-3 with TRBJ2-4; 10 positions match TRBD2. The CDR3 has 17 residues. The germline gives CDR1 LGHNA, CDR2 YSLEER. The CDR3 protein is CASSQDGAGGPQNIQYF. CDR3 coding DNA: TGCGCCAGTAGCCAAGATGGAGCGGGAGGGCCCCAAAACATTCAGTACTTC.

This clone occurred once. This chain links TRBV10-3 with TRBJ2-7; 9 bases line up with TRBD1. This CDR3 has 12 amino acids. With 10 bases clipped from V and 2 bases from J, the junction kept 3 bases outside the gene matches. CDR1 ENHRY and CDR2 SYGVKD come from the germline V gene. CDR3 sequence reads: CATRQGAYEQYF. The CDR3 DNA reads TGTGCCACAAGACAGGGGGCCTACGAGCAGTACTTC.

This chain uses TRBV19 with TRBJ2-3; 8 bases line up with TRBD1. This CDR3 is built from 16 residues. CDR1 LNHDA and CDR2 SQIVND come from the germline V gene (reference sequence). The junction had 7 bases not matched to a gene; V was cut back by 3 bases and J by 2 bases. CDR3 sequence (DNA): TGTGCCAGTAGTATCCAGGGGGCCAAATACACAGATACGCAGTATTTT. Translation: CASSIQGAKYTDTQYF.

The gene calls are TRBV30 and TRBJ2-7; 12 nucleotides align to TRBD1. The CDR3 is 15 residues long. V lost 3 bases, J lost 4 bases, and 7 bases stayed unmatched. The germline V gene has CDR1 GTSNPN and CDR2 SVGIG (reference sequence). The CDR3 bases are TGTGCCTGGAGAGCTCCGGGACAGGGGGCTTACGAGCAGTACTTC. As protein: CAWRAPGQGAYEQYF.

This clone was observed a single time. This chain uses TRBV7-9 with TRBJ2-1; D call uncertain. This CDR3 comprises 13 residues. Trimming removed 5 bases from V and 0 bases from J, with 5 bases in between. The germline CDR1 and CDR2 sequences are SEHNR and FQNEAQ (reference sequence). CDR3 protein: CASSKSSYNEQFF. As DNA, the CDR3 is TGTGCCAGCAGCAAGAGCTCCTACAATGAGCAGTTCTTC.

The V gene is TRBV10-3, the J gene TRBJ2-7, with D possibly being TRBD1 (5 bases). The CDR3 totals 13 residues. The V gene's germline CDR1 is ENHRY and CDR2 SYGVKD. Trimming removed 4 bases from V and 2 bases from J, with 9 bases in between. The CDR3 sequence: CAISVWGPYEQYF. The DNA for the CDR3 is TGTGCCATCAGTGTATGGGGCCCCTACGAGCAGTACTTC.

This sequence joins TRBV2 and TRBJ1-1, with a weak D call TRBD1 (6 bases). Deletions cut 5 bases from V and 1 base from J, with 8 bases between. Looked up from germline, CDR1 is SNHLY and CDR2 is FYNNEI. There are 13 residues in the CDR3. DNA of the CDR3: TGTGCCAGCAGTACGGACAGGAACACTGAAGCTTTCTTT. Translated, it gives CASSTDRNTEAFF.